The sample holds many counts of the clone carrying this TCR beta chain. The antigen is not known. Trimming pared 4 bases from V and 4 bases from J, leaving 11 bases between. This CDR3 is 13 amino acids long. Germline V gives CDR1 SQVTM, CDR2 ANQGSEA. The sample is drawn from a study of post-analysis software for immune sequencing data. General study points: Multiple sclerosis was associated with a significant reduction in normalized Chao1 diversity relative to controls. Among a handful of TRBV segments more frequent in patients than controls were TRBV5-6, TRBV5-1 and TRBV20-1.

Unique molecular identifiers were built into the TCR beta cDNA libraries. Researchers reported 520,000 or so cDNA molecules coming from around 1 to 10 million T cells. TCRdb reprocessed the PCR reads with MiXCR, giving one entry per CDR3 protein. The table lists fewer than 850,000 distinct CDR3 sequences, roughly 29% of them singletons. This receptor was identified in a girl between 5 and 17 years old with multiple sclerosis. V usage is TRBV29-1 and J usage is TRBJ2-1; TRBD1 or TRBD2 may be the D gene (6 bases each). Material: blood. Here the CDR3 reads CSVVGGGYNEQFF. Here the CDR3 DNA reads TGCAGCGTTGTCGGAGGGGGTTACAATGAGCAGTTCTTC.